The T cell receptor (beta chain) under discussion was sequenced for a study of blood T cell repertoires in COVID-19. Only in-frame clones appear in the TCRdb table, and some are missing; sequencing was by immunoSEQ multiplex PCR. Among 430,000 or so clones listed, approximately 87% were seen once. V lost 3 bases and J lost 7, with 10 bases in between. The CDR3 consists of 13 residues. The germline V gene encodes CDR1 MGHRA and CDR2 YSYEKL. The sequence came from a woman aged 40 to 50 who had recovered from COVID-19. Sequencing was done on a sample of PBMCs or T cells enriched from blood (not recorded which). The V gene is TRBV4-1, the J gene TRBJ1-5; D is possibly TRBD1 (5 bases). CDR3 loop: CASSHAGGQPQHF. In nucleotides, the CDR3 is TGCGCCAGCAGCCACGCGGGGGGACAGCCCCAGCATTTT.